This TCR beta chain is from a study of shared clonotypes between healthy human individuals. Across the study: Donors had three CD4 naive, three CD4 memory, two CD8 naive and one CD8 memory plate apiece. Study findings and constraints: Sorted-subset sequencing, rarefaction showed, was incomplete despite large depth. Memory subsets generally showed lower estimated richness than naive subsets.

Germline CDR1 MNHEY, CDR2 SMNVEV (reference sequence). This CDR3 has 16 amino acids. The ends were cut back, 4 bases at V and 5 bases at J, with 21 bases in the middle. Methods used by the authors: Junction-only sequences without quality scores came from ImmunoSEQ, so filtering differed. Produced via immunoSEQ multiplex PCR; TCRdb's table is partial and in-frame only. Clone size and V and J calls were adopted from that table, with D and trimming inferred from the DNA. The table shows about 1.1 million clones, with approximately 77% occurring only once. On this clone itself: Its cognate antigen is unknown.

The TCR originated in a man in his late teens or twenties in good health. Some clones in this sample may be carry-over from other donors' samples. The chain uses TRBV27 and TRBJ2-7; the D is unclear. Sequences were obtained from memory CD4+ T cells from PBMCs. The subset here: CD45RA-negative fraction. The CDR3 DNA follows: TGTGCCAGCAGTTCAAATCCTCCGAGACACCGCCACGAGCAGTACTTC. Translation: CASSSNPPRHRHEQYF.